A single sample is the source of the 24 T cell receptor beta chains below, sequenced in a study of blood T cell repertoires in COVID-19. Sequenced by immunoSEQ multiplex PCR; TCRdb stores in-frame clones only, minus some. The data hold a few hundred thousand clones, with 80% to 90% observed a single time. The sample consisted of PBMCs or T cells enriched from blood (not recorded which). These TCRs come from a man aged 25-45 years who had recovered from COVID-19.

This chain links TRBV18 with TRBJ2-2; D perhaps matches TRBD1 (6 bases). In germline, CDR1 is KGHSH, CDR2 LQKENI. The CDR3 runs to 17 residues. V dropped 2 bases and J dropped 0 bases, with 13 bases sitting between them. The CDR3 loop is CASSPSLGTTNTGELFF. In DNA form, the CDR3 reads TGTGCCAGCTCACCATCTCTGGGGACAACGAACACCGGGGAGCTGTTTTTT.

V and J are TRBV7-9 and TRBJ1-1; perhaps TRBD1 as D (6 bases). The CDR3 sequence is 12 residues long. The germline gives CDR1 SEHNR, CDR2 FQNEAQ (reference sequence). V was clipped by 5 bases and J by 7 bases, with 11 bases between them. Written as DNA, the CDR3 is TGTGCCAGCAGCGATACAGGGTATGAAGCTTTCTTT. As protein: CASSDTGYEAFF.

The chain links TRBV2 to TRBJ2-7; TRBD1 might be the D (5 bases). V was cut by 3 bases and J by 6 bases, with 9 bases left in between. Per germline, CDR1 SNHLY and CDR2 FYNNEI. This CDR3 comprises 12 residues. The CDR3 DNA reads TGTGCCAGCAGTGATGACAGTTTCGAGCAGTACTTC. It specifies CASSDDSFEQYF.

The chain has TRBV6-4 and TRBJ2-1; 13 bases line up with TRBD2. The CDR3 contains 19 residues. From germline, CDR1 is MRHNA and CDR2 SNTAGT. V was pared by 8 bases and J by 0 bases, with 13 bases of the junction left unmatched. The CDR3 sequence: CASSPGGTSGMSSYNEQFF. The CDR3 DNA reads as TGTGCCAGCTCCCCAGGTGGGACTAGCGGGATGAGCTCCTACAATGAGCAGTTCTTC.

The rearrangement uses TRBV4-2 and TRBJ2-3; 8 bases line up with TRBD1. The CDR3 sequence is 14 residues long. Germline values: CDR1 LGHNA, CDR2 YNFKEQ. J gave up 5 bases and V 4 bases, and 5 bases lay outside the gene matches. The CDR3 region has the DNA TGTGCCAGCAGCCCTGGGACAGGCCGAGATACGCAGTATTTT. Amino acid sequence: CASSPGTGRDTQYF.

V gene TRBV5-1 combines with J gene TRBJ1-3; D perhaps matches TRBD1 (5 bases). Per the germline V gene, CDR1 is SGHRS and CDR2 is YFSETQ. The ends were cut back, 4 bases at V and 4 bases at J, with 15 bases in the middle. CDR3 size: 15 residues. The CDR3, as DNA: TGCGCCAGCAGCGATGCCAGGGCTACAGGAAACACCATATATTTT. It codes for CASSDARATGNTIYF.

The CDR3 loop is CASSRAGTGFYGYTF. DNA for the CDR3: TGTGCCAGCAGCCGCGCCGGGACAGGGTTTTATGGCTACACCTTC. The chain combines TRBV9 with TRBJ1-2; 9 bases are a match to TRBD1. Germline CDR1 and CDR2: SGDLS and YYNGEE. The V gene end was trimmed by 4 bases and the J gene end by 5 bases; junction bases not matched to a gene: 9. The CDR3 has 15 amino acids.

This sequence joins TRBV29-1 and TRBJ1-2; 8 bases align to TRBD1. The CDR3 is 15 residues long. The junction had 8 bases not matched to a gene; V was cut back by 0 bases and J by 5 bases. Germline-derived CDR1 and CDR2 are SQVTM and ANQGSEA. The CDR3, as DNA: TGCAGCGTTGAAGATCCAGGACAGGGTACTTATGGCTACACCTTC. This sequence encodes CSVEDPGQGTYGYTF.

The rearrangement uses TRBV7-2 and TRBJ1-2, with D perhaps TRBD1 (6 bases). Looked up from germline, CDR1 is SGHTA and CDR2 is FQGNSA. CDR3 length: 16 residues. V was trimmed by 7 bases and J by 2 bases, leaving 20 bases between them. The CDR3 spells CASISKRGGQNYGYTF. CDR3 DNA: TGTGCCAGCATCTCGAAGCGGGGGGGGCAGAACTATGGCTACACCTTC.

V and J are TRBV6-2 or TRBV6-3 and TRBJ2-1; maybe TRBD1 (5 bases). CDR3 length: 11 amino acids. Trimming took 5 bases from V and 8 from J, leaving 7 bases between them. Germline V gene data show CDR1 as MNHEY and CDR2 as SVGEGT. The CDR3 nucleotides read TGTGCCAGCAGTCAGGGCCATGAGCAGTTCTTC. It is translated as CASSQGHEQFF.

The V call is TRBV19, the J call TRBJ2-3, with 8 bases identical to TRBD1. J lost 2 bases, V lost 5 bases, and 3 bases had no gene match. CDR3 length: 14 residues. Germline CDR1 LNHDA, CDR2 SQIVND (reference sequence). The CDR3 loop reads CASSPDRATDTQYF. In DNA, the CDR3 is TGTGCCAGTAGTCCGGACAGGGCCACAGATACGCAGTATTTT. Looking up the rest from reference TRBV19 and TRBJ2-3 gives the full variable domain: DGGITQSPKYLFRKEGQNVTLSCEQNLNHDAMYWYRQDPGQGLRLIYYSQIVNDFQKGDIAEGYSVSREKKESFPLTVTSAQKNPTAFYLCASSPDRATDTQYFGPGTRLTVL.

The chain joins TRBV6-5 to TRBJ2-7, with TRBD1 matching over 8 bases. The CDR3 covers 15 residues. The V segment lost 6 bases and the J segment 2 bases; nucleotides outside the gene matches: 9. Looked up from germline, CDR1 is MNHEY and CDR2 is SVGAGI. The CDR3 DNA reads TGTGCCAGCAGACAATATACAGGGGGACCCTACGAGCAGTACTTC. It encodes CASRQYTGGPYEQYF.

The chain couples TRBV9 to TRBJ2-2; D gene uncertain. Trimming took 0 bases from V and 0 from J, leaving 6 bases between them. The CDR3 sequence is 15 residues long. Germline lookup yields CDR1 SGDLS and CDR2 YYNGEE. The CDR3 protein is CASSVGLANTGELFF. CDR3 coding DNA: TGTGCCAGCAGCGTAGGGCTGGCGAACACCGGGGAGCTGTTTTTT.

This rearrangement joins TRBV15 to TRBJ1-1; D is unclear. V lost 2 bases and J lost 7, with 8 bases in between. Germline loops: CDR1 LNHNV, CDR2 YYDKDF (reference sequence). The CDR3 spans 12 residues. CDR3 in DNA: TGTGCCACCAGCAGAAGTAGAGGTGAAGCTTTCTTT. Its translation is CATSRSRGEAFF.

This sequence joins TRBV6-5 and TRBJ2-6; 7 bases are a match to TRBD1. Germline V lookup: CDR1 MNHEY, CDR2 SVGAGI. This CDR3 is 12 amino acids long. After removal of 6 bases from V and 11 bases from J, the junction contained 4 bases not matched to a gene. The CDR3 DNA is TGTGCCAGCAGGAGAGGGGGCGACGTCCTGACTTTC. This translates into CASRRGGDVLTF.

The genes are TRBV24-1 and TRBJ2-3; TRBD1 agrees at 7 bases. Losses at the gene ends were 2 bases for V and 4 bases for J; bases not matched to a gene: 5. The CDR3 sequence is 15 residues long. Germline V gene lookup returns CDR1 KGHDR and CDR2 SFDVKD. The CDR3: CATSDYRQGSDTQYF. For the CDR3, the DNA is TGTGCCACCAGTGATTACAGACAGGGCTCAGATACGCAGTATTTT.

V is TRBV12-5 and J is TRBJ2-1; 7 nucleotides align to TRBD1. This CDR3 spans 16 amino acids. Germline V gene data show CDR1 as LGHNT and CDR2 as FRNRAP. The junction had 11 bases not matched to a gene; V was cut back by 7 bases and J by 2 bases. The CDR3 coding sequence is TGTGCTAGTGTCTCCGGGACAGCCATCGCCTACAATGAGCAGTTCTTC. Amino acids: CASVSGTAIAYNEQFF.

V and J are TRBV30 and TRBJ1-3; 7 nucleotides align to TRBD1. The CDR3 spans 18 residues. Per germline, CDR1 GTSNPN and CDR2 SVGIG (reference sequence). With 0 bases clipped from V and 6 bases from J, the junction kept 17 bases outside the gene matches. The CDR3 DNA reads as TGTGCCTGGAGTGTAGAATCGTCGGCAGGGGGATTTTTAAACACCATATATTTT. Protein product: CAWSVESSAGGFLNTIYF.

The V and J genes are TRBV10-3 and TRBJ2-2, with D possibly matching TRBD2 (7 bases). V lost 7 bases and J 3 bases, leaving 12 bases between the germline ends. This CDR3 is built from 14 residues. Germline V gene data show CDR1 as ENHRY and CDR2 as SYGVKD. The chain's CDR3 is CAIKGGPDTGELFF. DNA of the CDR3: TGTGCCATCAAGGGGGGGCCGGACACCGGGGAGCTGTTTTTT.

The V call is TRBV7-8, the J call TRBJ2-7, with D maybe TRBD1 (6 bases). Deletions cut 3 bases from V and 6 bases from J, with 9 bases between. The CDR3 runs 12 residues. Germline CDR1 and CDR2: SGHVS and FQNEAQ. The CDR3 is CASSLDSAEQYF. The CDR3 region has the DNA TGTGCCAGCAGCTTGGACAGTGCCGAGCAGTACTTC.

The chain employs TRBV14 and TRBJ2-7, with 10 bases matching TRBD2. With V trimmed by 2 bases and J by 5 bases, 3 bases remained unmatched. CDR3 length: 14 residues. Germline CDR1 and CDR2: SGHDN and FVKESK. This chain's CDR3 is CASSQTLAGNEQYF. As DNA, the CDR3 is TGTGCCAGCAGCCAAACACTAGCGGGGAACGAGCAGTACTTC.

The J gene is TRBJ1-2, the V gene TRBV6-2 or TRBV6-3; D is unclear. The V end was cut by 4 bases, the J end by 8 bases, with 11 bases between. Germline V gene lookup returns CDR1 MNHEY and CDR2 SVGEGT. This CDR3 region has 12 residues. CDR3 DNA sequence: TGTGCCAGCAGTTCGTTGGGCCGGGGCTACACCTTC. Translating gives CASSSLGRGYTF.

The V call is TRBV5-1, the J call TRBJ1-2, with D hard to call. The germline V gene encodes CDR1 SGHRS and CDR2 YFSETQ. This CDR3 contains 13 residues. The V gene lost 0 bases and the J gene lost 4 bases, with 7 bases spanning the gap. The CDR3 is CASSLAGFYGYTF. The CDR3 DNA follows: TGCGCCAGCAGCTTGGCGGGGTTCTATGGCTACACCTTC.

V usage is TRBV29-1 and J usage is TRBJ1-2; TRBD1 matches at 12 bases. CDR1 SQVTM and CDR2 ANQGSEA come from the germline V gene. The CDR3 loop spans 16 amino acids. Unmatched junction bases numbered 10, after V lost 1 base and J lost 7 bases. The CDR3 loop is CSVEAGTGGSAGGYTF. The CDR3 DNA follows: TGCAGCGTTGAAGCTGGGACAGGGGGCTCGGCCGGTGGCTACACCTTC.